This T cell receptor beta chain was identified in a study of PD-L1 blockade in urothelial cancer. On the study more broadly: Starting at some point between 2013 and 2014, patients were given atezolizumab (1,200 mg intravenously every 3 weeks). Men with urothelial cancer arising in the bladder made up most of the 29 patients.

As to time point: pretreatment peripheral blood. Produced via immunoSEQ multiplex PCR; TCRdb's table is partial and in-frame only. The sample yields 90,000 or so clones, roughly 90% seen once. Details on this clone: Its cognate antigen is unknown.

Study-level results: The study found that durable-benefit patients expanded tumor-associated blood clones more at 3 weeks.

This CDR3 comprises 12 residues. V shed 6 bases and J shed 8 bases, with 14 bases lying between them. The germline gives CDR1 SGHNT, CDR2 YYREEE (reference sequence). The material was PBMCs, obtained around atezolizumab (anti-PD-L1) treatment. The clonotype was recovered from a man aged 60 to 75 with urothelial cancer. The J gene is TRBJ1-2, the V gene TRBV5-4; D possibly corresponds to TRBD1 (5 bases). The CDR3, as DNA: TGTGCCAGCATCGACCGGGACTTGGGCTACACCTTC. Translation: CASIDRDLGYTF.